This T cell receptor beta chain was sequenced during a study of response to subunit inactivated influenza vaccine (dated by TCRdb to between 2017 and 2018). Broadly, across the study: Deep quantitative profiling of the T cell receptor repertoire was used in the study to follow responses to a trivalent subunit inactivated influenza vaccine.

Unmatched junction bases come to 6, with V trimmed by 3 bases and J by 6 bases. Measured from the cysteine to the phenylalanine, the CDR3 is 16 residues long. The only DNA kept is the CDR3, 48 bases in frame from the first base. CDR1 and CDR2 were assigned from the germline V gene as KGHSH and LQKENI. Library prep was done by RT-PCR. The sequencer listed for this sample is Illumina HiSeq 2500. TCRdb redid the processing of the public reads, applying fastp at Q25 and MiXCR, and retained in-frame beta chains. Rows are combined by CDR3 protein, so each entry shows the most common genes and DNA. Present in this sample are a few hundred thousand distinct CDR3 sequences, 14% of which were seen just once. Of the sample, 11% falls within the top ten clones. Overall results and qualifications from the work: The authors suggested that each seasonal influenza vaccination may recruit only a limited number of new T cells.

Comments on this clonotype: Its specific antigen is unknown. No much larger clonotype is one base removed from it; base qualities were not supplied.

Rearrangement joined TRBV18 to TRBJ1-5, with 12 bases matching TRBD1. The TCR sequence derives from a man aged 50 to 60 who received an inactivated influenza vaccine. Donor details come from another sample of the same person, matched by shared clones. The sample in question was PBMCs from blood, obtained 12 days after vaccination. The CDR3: CASSPRDRGQGQPQHF. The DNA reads TGTGCCAGCTCACCTCGGGACAGGGGGCAGGGTCAGCCCCAGCATTTT.